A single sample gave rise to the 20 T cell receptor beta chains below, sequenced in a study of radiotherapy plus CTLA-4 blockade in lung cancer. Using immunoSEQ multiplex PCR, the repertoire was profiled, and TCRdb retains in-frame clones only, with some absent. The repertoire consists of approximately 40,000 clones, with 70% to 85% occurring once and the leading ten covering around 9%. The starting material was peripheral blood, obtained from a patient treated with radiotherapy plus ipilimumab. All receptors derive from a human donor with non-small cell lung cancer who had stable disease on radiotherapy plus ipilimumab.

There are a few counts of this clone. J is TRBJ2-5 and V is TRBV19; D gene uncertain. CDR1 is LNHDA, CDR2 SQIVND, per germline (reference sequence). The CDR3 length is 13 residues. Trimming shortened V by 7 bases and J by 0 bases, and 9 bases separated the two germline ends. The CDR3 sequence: CASKRGYQETQYF. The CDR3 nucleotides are TGTGCCAGTAAGAGAGGCTACCAAGAGACCCAGTACTTC.

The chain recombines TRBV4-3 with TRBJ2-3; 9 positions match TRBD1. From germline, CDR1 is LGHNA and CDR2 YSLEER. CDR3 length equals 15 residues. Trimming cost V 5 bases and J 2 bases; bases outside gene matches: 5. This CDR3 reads CASSLGDRDTDTQYF. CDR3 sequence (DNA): TGCGCCAGCAGCTTGGGGGACAGGGACACAGATACGCAGTATTTT.

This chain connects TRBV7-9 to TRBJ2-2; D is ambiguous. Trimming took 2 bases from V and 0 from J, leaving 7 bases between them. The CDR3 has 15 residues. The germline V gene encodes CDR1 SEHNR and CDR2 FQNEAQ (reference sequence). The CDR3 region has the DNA TGTGCCAGCAGCTTACCGGGTCCGAACACCGGGGAGCTGTTTTTT. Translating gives CASSLPGPNTGELFF.

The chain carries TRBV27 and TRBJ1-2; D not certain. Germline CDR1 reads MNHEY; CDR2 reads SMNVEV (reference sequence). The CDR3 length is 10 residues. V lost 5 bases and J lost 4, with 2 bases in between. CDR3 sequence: CASSPYGYTF. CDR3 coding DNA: TGTGCCAGCAGTCCCTATGGCTACACCTTC.

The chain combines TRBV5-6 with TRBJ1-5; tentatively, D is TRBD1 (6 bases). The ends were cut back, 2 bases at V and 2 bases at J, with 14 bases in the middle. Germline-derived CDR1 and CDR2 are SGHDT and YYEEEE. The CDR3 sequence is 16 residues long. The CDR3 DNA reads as TGTGCCAGCAGCTTTGGTCGCAGGGGCGGCAATCAGCCCCAGCATTTT. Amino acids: CASSFGRRGGNQPQHF. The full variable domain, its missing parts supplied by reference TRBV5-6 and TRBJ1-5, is DAGVTQSPTHLIKTRGQQVTLRCSPKSGHDTVSWYQQALGQGPQFIFQYYEEEERQRGNFPDRFSGHQFPNYSSELNVNALLLGDSALYLCASSFGRRGGNQPQHFGDGTRLSIL.

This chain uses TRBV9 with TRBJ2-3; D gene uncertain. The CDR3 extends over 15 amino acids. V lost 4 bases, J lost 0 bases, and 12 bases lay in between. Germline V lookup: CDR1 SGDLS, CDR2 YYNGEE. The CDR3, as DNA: TGTGCCAGCAGCCCCTACAATCCTAGCACAGATACGCAGTATTTT. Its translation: CASSPYNPSTDTQYF.

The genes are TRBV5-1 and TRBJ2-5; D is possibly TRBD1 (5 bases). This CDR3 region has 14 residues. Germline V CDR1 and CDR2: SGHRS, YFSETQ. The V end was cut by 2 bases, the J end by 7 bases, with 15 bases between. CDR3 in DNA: TGCGCCAGCAGCTTAGACAGCCAAATTGGGACCCAGTACTTC. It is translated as CASSLDSQIGTQYF.

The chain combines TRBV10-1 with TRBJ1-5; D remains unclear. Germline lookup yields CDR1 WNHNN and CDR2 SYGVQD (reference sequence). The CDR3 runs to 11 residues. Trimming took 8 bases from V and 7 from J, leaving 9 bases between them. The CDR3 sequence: CASSLGQPQHF. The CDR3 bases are TGCGCCAGCTCCTTAGGGCAGCCCCAGCATTTT.

The CDR3 sequence: CASSVEAPSGNTIYF. CDR3 nucleotide sequence: TGTGCCAGCAGCGTAGAGGCCCCCTCTGGAAACACCATATATTTT. The V call is TRBV9, the J call TRBJ1-3; D not resolved. Trimming took off 0 bases at V and 0 bases at J, with 7 bases between the two ends. The CDR3 runs 15 residues. Germline values: CDR1 SGDLS, CDR2 YYNGEE.

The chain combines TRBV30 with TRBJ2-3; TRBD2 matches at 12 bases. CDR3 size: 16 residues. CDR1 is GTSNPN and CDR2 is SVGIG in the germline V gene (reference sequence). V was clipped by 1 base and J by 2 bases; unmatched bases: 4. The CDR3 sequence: CAWSARLAGVTDTQYF. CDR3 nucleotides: TGTGCCTGGAGTGCCCGACTAGCGGGGGTCACAGATACGCAGTATTTT.

CDR3 loop: CASSQLPSGTGTTGELFF. In DNA form, the CDR3 reads TGTGCCAGCAGCCAATTACCCTCCGGGACAGGGACCACCGGGGAGCTGTTTTTT. This rearrangement joins TRBV13 to TRBJ2-2; 9 bases line up with TRBD1. V trimming: 5 bases; J trimming: 4 bases; junction bases outside the gene matches: 14. The germline gives CDR1 PRHDT, CDR2 FYEKMQ (reference sequence). The CDR3 sequence is 18 residues long.

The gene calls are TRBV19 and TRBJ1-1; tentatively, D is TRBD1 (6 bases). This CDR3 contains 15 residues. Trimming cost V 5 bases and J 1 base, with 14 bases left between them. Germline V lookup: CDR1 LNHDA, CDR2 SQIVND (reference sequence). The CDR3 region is CASSGQSWGNTEAFF. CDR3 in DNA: TGTGCCAGTAGTGGACAGTCCTGGGGGAACACTGAAGCTTTCTTT.

CDR3 protein: CASSYARDREGYTF. The CDR3 DNA reads TGTGCCAGCAGTTATGCCCGGGACAGGGAGGGCTACACCTTC. The chain links TRBV6-5 to TRBJ1-2, with TRBD1 identical over 9 bases. Looked up from germline, CDR1 is MNHEY and CDR2 is SVGAGI. The CDR3 sequence is 14 residues long. The trim removed 3 bases at V and 8 bases at J, leaving 7 bases unmatched.

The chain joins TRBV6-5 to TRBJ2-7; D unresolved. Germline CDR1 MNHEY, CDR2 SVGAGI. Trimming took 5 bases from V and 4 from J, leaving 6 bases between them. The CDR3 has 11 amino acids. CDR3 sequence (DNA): TGTGCCAGCAGTGAGAGATACGAGCAGTACGTC. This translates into CASSERYEQYV.

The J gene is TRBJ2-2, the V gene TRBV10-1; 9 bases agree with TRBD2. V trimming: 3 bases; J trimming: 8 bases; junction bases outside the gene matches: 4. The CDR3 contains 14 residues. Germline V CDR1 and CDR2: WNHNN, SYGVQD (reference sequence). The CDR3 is CASSEGTSGGELFF. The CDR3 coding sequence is TGCGCCAGCAGTGAAGGAACTAGCGGGGGGGAGCTGTTTTTT.

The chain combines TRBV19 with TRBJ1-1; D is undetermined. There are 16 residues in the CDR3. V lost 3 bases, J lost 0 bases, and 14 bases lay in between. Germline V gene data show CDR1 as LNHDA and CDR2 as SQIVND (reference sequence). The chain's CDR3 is CASSIDITSMNTEAFF. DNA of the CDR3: TGTGCCAGTAGTATCGACATAACCAGCATGAACACTGAAGCTTTCTTT.

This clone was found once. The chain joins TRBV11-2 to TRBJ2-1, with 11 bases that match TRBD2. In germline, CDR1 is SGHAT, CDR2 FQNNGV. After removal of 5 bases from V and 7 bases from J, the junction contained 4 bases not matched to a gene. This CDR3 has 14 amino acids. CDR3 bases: TGTGCCAGCAGCGCGGGACTAGCGGCGAATGAGCAGTTCTTC. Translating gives CASSAGLAANEQFF.

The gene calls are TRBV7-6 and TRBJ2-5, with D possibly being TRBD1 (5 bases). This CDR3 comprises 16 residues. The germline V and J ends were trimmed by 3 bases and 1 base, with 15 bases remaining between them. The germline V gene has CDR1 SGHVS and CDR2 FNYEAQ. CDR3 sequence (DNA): TGTGCCAGCAGCTTGATGACAGCGACCCCCCAAGAGACCCAGTACTTC. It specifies CASSLMTATPQETQYF.

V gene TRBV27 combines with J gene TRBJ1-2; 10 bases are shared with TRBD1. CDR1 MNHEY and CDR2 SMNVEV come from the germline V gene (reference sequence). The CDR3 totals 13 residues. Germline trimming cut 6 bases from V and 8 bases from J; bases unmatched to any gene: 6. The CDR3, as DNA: TGTGCCAGCAGGGGGACAGGGGCTAGCGGCTACACCTTC. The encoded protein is CASRGTGASGYTF.

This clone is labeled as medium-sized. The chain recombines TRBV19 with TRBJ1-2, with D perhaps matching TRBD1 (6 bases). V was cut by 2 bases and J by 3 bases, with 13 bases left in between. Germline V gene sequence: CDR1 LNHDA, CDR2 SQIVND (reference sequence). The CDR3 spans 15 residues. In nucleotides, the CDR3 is TGTGCCAGTAGTATACAGACAGGAGGCGACTATGGCTACACCTTC. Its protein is CASSIQTGGDYGYTF. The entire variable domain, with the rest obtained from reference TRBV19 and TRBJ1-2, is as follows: DGGITQSPKYLFRKEGQNVTLSCEQNLNHDAMYWYRQDPGQGLRLIYYSQIVNDFQKGDIAEGYSVSREKKESFPLTVTSAQKNPTAFYLCASSIQTGGDYGYTFGSGTRLTVV.